This TCR beta chain was obtained from a study of monozygotic twins with inflammatory bowel disease. An amount of 3500 ng of total RNA was used for each TCR library. Each sample's cDNA came from eight separate reactions. With the 5' RACE reads reprocessed, TCRdb shows one record per CDR3 protein and no DNA. This table holds roughly 200,000 distinct CDR3 sequences. Germline V gene data show CDR1 as SGHRS and CDR2 as YFSETQ. This CDR3 spans 15 amino acids. The sequenced material came from blood. The gene calls are TRBV5-1 and TRBJ1-1; lacking DNA, the TRBD1 call made by TCRdb goes unchecked. This receptor was identified in a human donor with ulcerative colitis or Crohn's disease, or a healthy co-twin of an affected twin (not recorded which). The CDR3 here is CASSLVTGGGTEAFF.